This T cell receptor beta chain derives from a study of cytomegalovirus exposure and HLA in healthy donors (dated by TCRdb to the late 2010s). Regarding the study in general: An earlier analysis of approximately 640 of the donors reported roughly 300 Gb of sequence data and approximately 110 million unique TCR beta sequences from 150 million to 200 million T cells. Every repertoire in the discovery cohort had been generated on one and the same sequencing platform. The later analysis used no new phenotypic data to find candidate immune exposures, relying instead on TCR beta sequences and their occurrence across donors. To predict cytomegalovirus infection status, the study brought together high-throughput TCR immunosequencing, statistical association of individual TCRs with disease status, and machine learning. HLA typing included class I and class II loci at four-digit resolution. A later analysis re-examined previously published TCR beta repertoires from more than 550 donors and added high-resolution HLA genotyping to investigate patterns of TCR occurrence. Donor age, sex, ethnicity and CMV serostatus were compiled alongside the repertoire data. An earlier analysis of 587 of the donors used high-throughput TCR beta sequencing to judge whether each TCR beta V gene segment behaved as functional or pseudogenic. The aim of the study was to test whether cataloging public T cell receptors could identify signatures of past pathogen exposure. Approximately 300 gigabases of sequencing data and around 80 million unique TCR sequences made up an early release that covered roughly 670 HLA-typed donors. Across around 400 genotyped donors of the cohort, an average of roughly 250,000 unique TCR beta nucleotide sequences per donor were sequenced, and around 20% of those sequences were non-productive. The T cell repertoires of 670 or so subjects were profiled by immunosequencing and related to cytomegalovirus serostatus. A later genetic analysis took genome-wide SNP genotypes for about 60% of the roughly 670 donors and used that subset as a discovery cohort. Four or five DR-DQ haplotypes were treated as single units for association and clustering because of strong linkage in the cohort. In addition to the first cohort of 650 to 750 subjects, a separate validation cohort of 130 or so different subjects was used. Among the roughly 400 genotyped donors, approximately 82% belonged to the genetic ancestry cluster associated with self-reported Caucasian donors. The number of donors typed differed by locus, with about 629-630 for A, B, C, DRB1 and DQB1, roughly 520 for DQA1, approximately 570 for DPA1, and some 440 for DPB1.

Based on the germline V gene, the CDR1 and CDR2 sequences are SGHAT and FQNNGV. V and J are trimmed by 5 bases and 4 bases, and the gene matches miss 2 bases of the junction. CDR3 length: 12 amino acids, cysteine to phenylalanine. The entry retains the CDR3 DNA only, 36 bases that are in frame from base 1. Worth noting for this clone: Its recognized antigen is unknown. Base quality data are lacking; no much larger clone is found one base away.

In total, 630 or so healthy bone marrow donors made up the cohort. All cohort members were sampled while nominally healthy, although unrecorded immune exposures were likely present. The donor tested CMV seronegative and was one of the 352 seronegative cohort members. A peripheral blood sample was provided by each donor, and peripheral blood mononuclear cells were used for TCR beta sequencing. Genomic DNA was extracted from the blood cell samples with the Qiagen DNeasy Blood Extraction Kit. The library was generated by the immunoSEQ multiplex PCR assay. A mixture of 60 forward primers for TCR Vbeta segments and 13 reverse primers for TCR Jbeta segments was used in the multiplex PCR. A multiplex PCR assay on genomic DNA amplified the CDR3 region of rearranged TCR beta genes. Amplified TCR beta libraries were sequenced as 87-base-pair reads on the Illumina HiSeq System. As for the authors' bioinformatics: A later analysis tallied 70 million to 100 million unique TCR beta chains across the 660 or so repertoires, and around 12 million of those chains were shared by two or more donors. Raw reads were error-corrected and collapsed into unique sequences by a nearest-neighbor algorithm in which closely related sequences were merged to remove PCR and sequencing errors. CDR3 sequences were aligned to IMGT reference sequences to assign V, D and J gene segments. For a sequence to be retained, at least a six-nucleotide match to both a V gene segment and a J gene segment was required. Rearrangements were called productive when the CDR3 lacked stop codons and stayed in frame with V and J; all others were non-productive. Following IMGT convention, CDR3 was defined as the stretch from the second conserved V-encoded cysteine up to the conserved J-encoded phenylalanine. Sequences without an unambiguous match to a single V gene segment were excluded from the earlier analysis of a few hundred of the donors. In an earlier analysis of approximately 590 of the donors, a V segment was called functional when productive rearrangements were above 56.7%, and segregating when the standard deviation between donors exceeded 5%. A statistical classification framework was developed to diagnose cytomegalovirus status using the catalog of TCR beta chain sequences. In a later analysis, V and J genes were assigned by comparing TCR nucleotide sequences against IMGT/GENE-DB human TR gene sequences. A later analysis assigned CDR3 sequences and most-parsimonious VDJ recombination scenarios with the TCRdist pipeline. In a later analysis, every TCR beta chain was defined by the combination of its CDR3 amino acid sequence and its V-gene family, and reads without a unique V-gene family were dropped. As a way to deal with suspected cross-contamination and a sequencing artifact, a later analysis dropped 640 or so nucleotide sequences that were highly shared and had low generation probability. In a later analysis, a clonal expansion index was calculated for each public chain from normalized within-repertoire ranks of inferred template counts. Generation probabilities in a later analysis came from a VDJ recombination model fitted to out-of-frame rearrangements, and those results were checked against IGoR. A later analysis scored TCR-TCR, TCR-HLA and TCR-CMV co-occurrence with hypergeometric tests, applying a repertoire-size bias correction to TCR pairs. In a later analysis, false discovery rates were estimated by permuting HLA or CMV assignments 20 times. In a later analysis, co-occurring TCRs were grouped with DBSCAN, and TCRdist sequence similarity was added when clustering was performed within HLA-allele-positive subsets. Co-occurrence clustering excluded repertoires with fewer than 30,000 or more than 120,000 public chains, plus five with anomalous nucleotide sharing. The clones in this table, taken by TCRdb from immuneACCESS, are in-frame only. Not every clone is retained; where verified, under half of the shortfall comes from an unresolved V gene, and the cause of the rest is unknown. V, J and clone size were drawn from that table, and D and trimming were deduced from the DNA. The sample yields some 120,000 clones; more than 60% were counted once. Of the sample, less than 3.5% falls within the top ten clones.

Summary of the overall study and its limitations: In a later analysis, HLA-associated TCR beta chains showed more clonal expansion and lower generation probabilities than non-associated chains that were equally common. Correlated functional status among segregating V segments might reflect linkage disequilibrium, but an unknown experimental factor could not be ruled out. According to a later analysis, most CMV-associated TCR beta chains appeared to be HLA-restricted, and the HLA associations seemed to be driven largely by CMV exposure. The earlier analysis of approximately 540 of the donors excluded roughly 17 rarely observed V segments, including chromosome 9 orphons, because counts were too low. This cohort had only TCR beta chains sequenced, and the lack of alpha or paired-chain data limited which features could be detected. A cluster of highly shared sequence variants was judged likely to be a technical artifact of the sequencing pipeline. In an earlier analysis of roughly 560 of the donors, most TCR beta V segments were observed in productive rearrangements about 87% or about 30% of the time, broadly matching IMGT annotations. When HLA alleles, especially DR and DQ, strongly co-occurred, TCR associations were difficult to assign to individual alleles. In a later analysis, some 18,000 TCR beta sequences were associated with specific HLA alleles at a false discovery rate of 0.05. The study listed 150 to 200 TCR beta chains as associated with cytomegalovirus. The 87-base-pair reads could not distinguish some IMGT-functional V segments, including TRBV6-2 and TRBV6-3, so those segments were excluded. A later analysis reported that several top co-occurrence clusters appeared linked to parvovirus B19, influenza, CMV and Epstein-Barr virus. Because some donors lacked HLA typing at each locus, the association tests relied only on the typed subset. Across donors, most TCR sequences were observed very rarely, whereas some public TCRs were present in many individuals. A later genetic analysis associated a missense DCLRE1C variant with V-gene and J-gene trimming of TCR beta chains, and an independent cohort replicated the association. Sequencing depth was assumed to be roughly uniform across donors in the presence/absence analyses, though that assumption may not hold. Cytomegalovirus status was reported to be diagnosed by the classifier with high specificity and sensitivity in both the original and validation cohorts. A further reported finding was that TCR beta sequences accurately predicted the HLA-A and HLA-B alleles for most subjects in the first cohort. In a later analysis, TCR association rates were found to vary across HLA loci, with the most associated TCRs seen for DRB1 alleles and the fewest for HLA-C alleles. Immune exposure information for the cohort was limited to CMV serostatus. Three of the identified cytomegalovirus-associated TCR beta chains were confirmed in vitro to be specific for cytomegalovirus antigens. The authors suggested that the approach could potentially be generalized to other disease states and immunological phenotypes. According to a later genetic analysis, donors in an Asian-associated ancestry cluster had fewer N-insertions in productive TCRs than the roughly 700-donor mean.

The specimen sequenced was PBMCs. Rearrangement joined TRBV11-2 to TRBJ2-7, with 7 bases matching TRBD1. This receptor was identified in a female donor in good health and CMV-seronegative. The CDR3 amino acid sequence is: CASSRDSYEQYF. The sequence in DNA is TGTGCCAGCAGCCGGGACAGTTACGAGCAGTACTTC.